These 32 T cell receptor beta chains share one sample of origin, sequenced in a study of T cell responses to AZD1222 COVID-19 vaccine. Method: immunoSEQ multiplex PCR; TCRdb's copy keeps in-frame clones and lacks some. The sample yields 110,000 to 150,000 clones, around 91% seen once. The sequenced sample was peripheral blood, obtained on day 0 of AZD1222 vaccination. The origin of the receptors is an adult in good health.

The rearrangement joins TRBV5-6 to TRBJ1-2, with a possible D match to TRBD1 (5 bases). Germline V gene sequence: CDR1 SGHDT, CDR2 YYEEEE. Deletions cut 5 bases from V and 0 bases from J, with 8 bases between. The CDR3 spans 13 residues. Here the CDR3 DNA reads TGTGCCAGCAGTCTAGGGGCTAACTATGGCTACACCTTC. It encodes CASSLGANYGYTF. Drawing the rest from reference TRBV5-6 and TRBJ1-2, the complete variable domain is DAGVTQSPTHLIKTRGQQVTLRCSPKSGHDTVSWYQQALGQGPQFIFQYYEEEERQRGNFPDRFSGHQFPNYSSELNVNALLLGDSALYLCASSLGANYGYTFGSGTRLTVV.

The chain couples TRBV29-1 to TRBJ1-1; D is undetermined. Germline CDR1 reads SQVTM; CDR2 reads ANQGSEA. V shed 3 bases and J shed 5 bases, with 7 bases lying between them. This CDR3 spans 11 amino acids. CDR3 region: CSVERNTEAFF. The CDR3, as DNA: TGCAGCGTTGAGAGAAATACTGAAGCTTTCTTT.

The chain couples TRBV19 to TRBJ2-1, with 7 bases matching TRBD1. This CDR3 contains 15 residues. V was pared by 4 bases and J by 2 bases, with 5 bases of the junction left unmatched. Germline-derived CDR1 and CDR2 are LNHDA and SQIVND (reference sequence). The CDR3 is CASSSQGETYNEQFF. DNA of the CDR3: TGTGCCAGTAGTAGCCAGGGGGAAACCTACAATGAGCAGTTCTTC.

This chain links TRBV9 with TRBJ2-1, with D possibly TRBD2 on 7 matching bases. CDR3 length equals 14 residues. The V end lost 10 bases, the J end lost 5 bases, and 19 bases lay between the germline ends. Germline V gene sequence: CDR1 SGDLS, CDR2 YYNGEE. CDR3 sequence reads: CALRGGEHHNEQFF. CDR3 nucleotides: TGTGCCCTAAGAGGGGGGGAGCACCACAATGAGCAGTTCTTC. The variable domain in full, with the rest retrieved from reference TRBV9 and TRBJ2-1, is DSGVTQTPKHLITATGQRVTLRCSPRSGDLSVYWYQQSLDQGLQFLIQYYNGEERAKGNILERFSAQQFPDLHSELNLSSLELGDSALYFCALRGGEHHNEQFFGPGTRLTVL.

This clone was observed a single time. The rearrangement uses TRBV7-9 and TRBJ2-1; 8 nucleotides align to TRBD1. The germline CDR1 and CDR2 sequences are SEHNR and FQNEAQ (reference sequence). The CDR3 has 15 residues. V dropped 7 bases and J dropped 2; count of bases not matched to a gene: 7. The DNA for the CDR3 is TGTGCCAGCATCAACTCAGGGGGCGCCTACAATGAGCAGTTCTTC. Its translation: CASINSGGAYNEQFF.

The J gene is TRBJ1-3, the V gene TRBV3-1 (or the pseudogene TRBV3-2); D is perhaps TRBD1 (5 bases). CDR1 and CDR2 from the germline V gene are LGHDT and YNNKEL (reference sequence). The CDR3 is 15 residues long. Between the trimmed V and J ends, which lost 4 bases and 4 bases, there was a span of 14 bases. In nucleotides, the CDR3 is TGTGCCAGCAGCCGGCCCAGTGGGGGAGGAAACACCATATATTTT. As protein: CASSRPSGGGNTIYF.

This clone was recorded once. The V call is TRBV24-1, the J call TRBJ1-2; D is unresolved. The CDR3 is 12 amino acids. Germline V gene data show CDR1 as KGHDR and CDR2 as SFDVKD. The ends were cut back, 4 bases at V and 1 base at J, with 3 bases in the middle. CDR3 residues: CATSDDNYGYTF. The CDR3 nucleotides are TGTGCCACCAGTGACGATAACTATGGCTACACCTTC.

This rearrangement joins TRBV29-1 to TRBJ2-2; 7 nucleotides agree with TRBD1. The ends lost 7 bases at V and 6 bases at J; junction bases unmatched: 14. The CDR3 consists of 15 residues. CDR1 and CDR2 from the germline V gene are SQVTM and ANQGSEA. CDR3 DNA sequence: TGCAGCGCACAAGACAGGGTTTTGAGTTCCGGGGAGCTGTTTTTT. Protein product: CSAQDRVLSSGELFF.

The chain is built from TRBV19 and TRBJ2-2, with TRBD1 matching over 7 bases. Germline CDR1 is LNHDA and CDR2 is SQIVND (reference sequence). V shed 6 bases and J 7 bases; nucleotides not matched to a gene: 11. This CDR3 has 15 amino acids. The CDR3 DNA reads TGTGCCAGTAGCGAGTTACAGGGGTTCGGCGGGGAGCTGTTTTTT. Protein sequence: CASSELQGFGGELFF.

The V and J genes are TRBV9 and TRBJ2-7; TRBD1 agrees at 11 bases. With V trimmed by 4 bases and J by 2 bases, 5 bases remained unmatched. Looked up from germline, CDR1 is SGDLS and CDR2 is YYNGEE. This CDR3 has 15 residues. The CDR3 is CASSPGQGGTYEQYF. CDR3 DNA sequence: TGTGCCAGCAGCCCGGGACAGGGGGGAACCTACGAGCAGTACTTC.

V is TRBV30 and J is TRBJ1-1, with D hard to call. V lost 4 bases to trimming and J lost 3 bases, with 9 bases between them. Germline V gives CDR1 GTSNPN, CDR2 SVGIG (reference sequence). The CDR3 is 12 amino acids. CDR3 in amino acids: CAWMDGYTEAFF. The DNA of the CDR3 is TGTGCCTGGATGGACGGCTACACTGAAGCTTTCTTT.

The chain links TRBV6-1 to TRBJ2-7, with 10 bases aligning to TRBD1. This CDR3 spans 15 amino acids. After removal of 0 bases from V and 5 bases from J, the junction contained 4 bases not matched to a gene. Germline CDR1 MNHNS, CDR2 SASEGT. The CDR3: CASSEARTGGNEQYF. The CDR3 bases are TGTGCCAGCAGTGAAGCCAGGACAGGGGGGAACGAGCAGTACTTC.

This clone was recorded only once. In DNA, the CDR3 is TGTGCCAGCAGACCCTTGGGGGGACCAGCCATCTACGAGCAGTACTTC. This encodes CASRPLGGPAIYEQYF. The rearrangement uses TRBV28 and TRBJ2-7; a possible D gene is TRBD2 (6 bases). With 6 bases removed from V and 3 bases from J, the gap between germline ends came to 21 bases. The germline V gene encodes CDR1 MDHEN and CDR2 SYDVKM. The length of the CDR3 is 16 residues.

This chain connects TRBV7-2 to TRBJ2-5, with 9 bases aligning to TRBD1. Trimming at V came to 5 bases and at J to 6 bases, leaving 13 bases not matched to a gene. The CDR3 has 16 residues. In germline, CDR1 is SGHTA, CDR2 FQGNSA. The CDR3 protein is CASSTGQGLSGKTQYF. The CDR3 DNA is TGTGCCAGCAGCACGGGACAGGGACTCTCTGGGAAGACCCAGTACTTC. Full variable domain (missing parts from reference TRBV7-2 and TRBJ2-5): GAGVSQSPSNKVTEKGKDVELRCDPISGHTALYWYRQSLGQGLEFLIYFQGNSAPDKSGLPSDRFSAERTGGSVSTLTIQRTQQEDSAVYLCASSTGQGLSGKTQYFGPGTRLLVL.

The chain carries TRBV28 and TRBJ2-7; no reliable D call. V was clipped by 3 bases and J by 5 bases, with 8 bases between them. The CDR3 consists of 12 residues. Germline CDR1 and CDR2: MDHEN and SYDVKM. CDR3 sequence reads: CASSLIGNEQYF. The CDR3 bases are TGTGCCAGCAGTTTGATAGGGAACGAGCAGTACTTC. The full variable domain, its missing parts supplied by reference TRBV28 and TRBJ2-7, is DVKVTQSSRYLVKRTGEKVFLECVQDMDHENMFWYRQDPGLGLRLIYFSYDVKMKEKGDIPEGYSVSREKKERFSLILESASTNQTSMYLCASSLIGNEQYFGPGTRLTVT.

This chain uses TRBV3-1 (or the pseudogene TRBV3-2) with TRBJ2-1; D is uncertain. V shed 4 bases and J shed 10 bases, with 14 bases lying between them. The V gene's germline CDR1 is LGHDT and CDR2 YNNKEL (reference sequence). The CDR3 has 13 amino acids. The CDR3 protein is CASSLQTVREQFF. CDR3 sequence (DNA): TGTGCCAGCAGCCTACAGACTGTAAGGGAGCAGTTCTTC.

This clone occurred once. Other DNA sequences in the same sample also yield this CDR3. The V gene is TRBV15, the J gene TRBJ1-5; no reliable D call. The germline V gene has CDR1 LNHNV and CDR2 YYDKDF (reference sequence). The V gene lost 0 bases and the J gene lost 6 bases, with 6 bases spanning the gap. The CDR3 extends over 13 amino acids. CDR3 loop: CATSRDKGQPQHF. CDR3 in DNA: TGTGCCACCAGCAGAGATAAAGGTCAGCCCCAGCATTTT.

Only one count was recorded for this clone. The CDR3 bases are TGTGCCAGCAGCTTGCTCAACAATGAGCAGTTCTTC. This translates into CASSLLNNEQFF. The gene calls are TRBV5-8 and TRBJ2-1; D is unclear. V shed 1 base and J shed 5 bases, with 4 bases lying between them. The CDR3 is made up of 12 amino acids. The germline gives CDR1 SGHTS, CDR2 YDEGEE.

The chain carries TRBV5-1 and TRBJ1-1, with D uncertain. Germline V gene sequence: CDR1 SGHRS, CDR2 YFSETQ. CDR3 length: 15 amino acids. Trimming removed 0 bases at V and 4 bases at J, with 13 bases between. The chain's CDR3 is CASSLASSFITEAFF. The CDR3 DNA sequence: TGCGCCAGCAGCTTGGCCTCCAGCTTCATCACTGAAGCTTTCTTT.

The CDR3 is CASSSTELGELFF. The CDR3 DNA sequence: TGTGCCAGCAGCTCCACGGAGCTCGGGGAGCTGTTTTTT. The chain uses TRBV7-9 and TRBJ2-2, with unresolved D. V was shortened by 4 bases and J by 7 bases, with 10 bases between the two germline ends. This CDR3 is 13 amino acids long. In germline, CDR1 is SEHNR, CDR2 FQNEAQ (reference sequence).

The chain has TRBV28 and TRBJ2-7; the D is unclear. The CDR3 is made up of 14 amino acids. Trimming pared 6 bases from V and 0 bases from J, leaving 12 bases between. CDR1 is MDHEN, CDR2 SYDVKM, per germline. The CDR3 sequence: CASSLKGGSYEQYF. DNA of the CDR3: TGTGCCAGCAGCCTGAAGGGCGGCTCCTACGAGCAGTACTTC. Complete variable domain (other parts from reference TRBV28 and TRBJ2-7): DVKVTQSSRYLVKRTGEKVFLECVQDMDHENMFWYRQDPGLGLRLIYFSYDVKMKEKGDIPEGYSVSREKKERFSLILESASTNQTSMYLCASSLKGGSYEQYFGPGTRLTVT.

The chain links TRBV11-2 to TRBJ1-1; D is ambiguous. In germline, CDR1 is SGHAT, CDR2 FQNNGV. There are 12 residues in the CDR3. V was shortened by 3 bases and J by 8 bases, with 10 bases between the two germline ends. CDR3 coding DNA: TGTGCCAGCAGCTTGATAGGAATAGAAGCTTTCTTT. Protein product: CASSLIGIEAFF.

The rearrangement joins TRBV9 to TRBJ1-1; tentatively, D is TRBD1 (6 bases). The CDR3 spans 14 residues. Germline lookup yields CDR1 SGDLS and CDR2 YYNGEE. V was shortened by 2 bases and J by 1 base, with 9 bases between the two germline ends. DNA of the CDR3: TGTGCCAGCAGCGTTACAGGGCAGAACACTGAAGCTTTCTTT. Its translation is CASSVTGQNTEAFF.

The gene calls are TRBV29-1 and TRBJ1-4; D gene ambiguous. CDR3 length: 13 residues. The germline V gene has CDR1 SQVTM and CDR2 ANQGSEA. The V and J ends lost 0 bases and 4 bases respectively, with 6 bases between them. CDR3 coding DNA: TGCAGCGTTGAAGATCCGATTAATGAAAAACTGTTTTTT. Its translation: CSVEDPINEKLFF.

The chain carries TRBV27 and TRBJ1-6; TRBD1 is a possible D gene (6 bases). CDR1 and CDR2 from the germline V gene are MNHEY and SMNVEV (reference sequence). There are 15 residues in the CDR3. V shed 2 bases and J shed 9 bases, with 14 bases lying between them. The CDR3 DNA sequence: TGTGCCAGCAGTTTAGGGGGCAGGGGAGGTTCACCCCTCCACTTT. Protein: CASSLGGRGGSPLHF.

V usage is TRBV10-3 and J usage is TRBJ2-7; 9 bases map to TRBD1. Germline V lookup: CDR1 ENHRY, CDR2 SYGVKD. This CDR3 spans 13 amino acids. V lost 8 bases and J lost 3; bases outside the gene matches: 5. CDR3: CAIGSDRGYEQYF. The CDR3 coding sequence is TGTGCCATCGGCTCGGACAGGGGCTACGAGCAGTACTTC.

The chain carries TRBV12-3 or TRBV12-4 and TRBJ1-5; D is unresolved. V was cut by 6 bases and J by 8 bases, with 14 bases left in between. The CDR3 has 13 amino acids. The CDR3 here is CASRGDGSKPQHF. CDR3 nucleotide sequence: TGTGCCAGCAGGGGAGACGGTAGTAAGCCCCAGCATTTT.

The gene calls are TRBV7-9 and TRBJ1-4; D gene unclear. The CDR3 runs to 15 residues. CDR1 is SEHNR and CDR2 is FQNEAQ in the germline V gene (reference sequence). V was clipped by 0 bases and J by 5 bases, with 10 bases between them. For the CDR3, the DNA is TGTGCCAGCAGCTTAGCGGCAGGCAAGAATGAAAAACTGTTTTTT. Translating gives CASSLAAGKNEKLFF.

V usage is TRBV7-2 and J usage is TRBJ1-4; D gene uncertain. Germline V gives CDR1 SGHTA, CDR2 FQGNSA. V was cut by 0 bases and J by 8 bases, with 7 bases left in between. The CDR3 sequence is 13 residues long. The CDR3 region is CASSLAIGEKLFF. CDR3 DNA sequence: TGTGCCAGCAGCTTAGCGATCGGCGAAAAACTGTTTTTT.

This clone came up once. The rearrangement uses TRBV5-6 and TRBJ1-1, with D perhaps TRBD1 (6 bases). The length of the CDR3 is 13 residues. The V end was cut by 7 bases, the J end by 4 bases, with 14 bases between. Germline lookup yields CDR1 SGHDT and CDR2 YYEEEE. CDR3 protein: CASVWGAGTEAFF. The CDR3 coding sequence is TGTGCCAGCGTCTGGGGGGCTGGCACTGAAGCTTTCTTT. Together with reference TRBV5-6 and TRBJ1-1, the CDR3 gives the full variable domain: DAGVTQSPTHLIKTRGQQVTLRCSPKSGHDTVSWYQQALGQGPQFIFQYYEEEERQRGNFPDRFSGHQFPNYSSELNVNALLLGDSALYLCASVWGAGTEAFFGQGTRLTVV.

The rearrangement joins TRBV29-1 to TRBJ2-5; D is possibly TRBD2 (5 bases). The CDR3 runs to 13 residues. V was shortened by 7 bases and J by 1 base, with 13 bases between the two germline ends. Germline V gives CDR1 SQVTM, CDR2 ANQGSEA. The CDR3 DNA sequence: TGCAGCGCGGTAGGCGAGGGCCAAGAGACCCAGTACTTC. This gives the protein CSAVGEGQETQYF.

V gene TRBV7-3 combines with J gene TRBJ2-1; 7 positions match TRBD1. Germline trimming cut 5 bases from V and 7 bases from J; bases unmatched to any gene: 5. Looked up from germline, CDR1 is SGHTA and CDR2 is FQGTGA. The CDR3 is made up of 13 amino acids. Written as DNA, the CDR3 is TGTGCCAGCAGCCCGACAGGGACGAATGAGCAGTTCTTC. This gives the protein CASSPTGTNEQFF.